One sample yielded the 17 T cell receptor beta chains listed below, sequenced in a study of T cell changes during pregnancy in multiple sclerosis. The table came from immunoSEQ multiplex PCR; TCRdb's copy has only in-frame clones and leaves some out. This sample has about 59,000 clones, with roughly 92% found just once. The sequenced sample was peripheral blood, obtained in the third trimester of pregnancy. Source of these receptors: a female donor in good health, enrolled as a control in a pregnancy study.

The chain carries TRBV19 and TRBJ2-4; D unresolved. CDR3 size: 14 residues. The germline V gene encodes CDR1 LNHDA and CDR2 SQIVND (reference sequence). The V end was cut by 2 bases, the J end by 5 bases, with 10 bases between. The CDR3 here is CASSIFHSQNIQYF. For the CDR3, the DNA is TGTGCCAGTAGTATATTCCACAGCCAAAACATTCAGTACTTC. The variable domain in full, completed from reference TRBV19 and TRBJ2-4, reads DGGITQSPKYLFRKEGQNVTLSCEQNLNHDAMYWYRQDPGQGLRLIYYSQIVNDFQKGDIAEGYSVSREKKESFPLTVTSAQKNPTAFYLCASSIFHSQNIQYFGAGTRLSVL.

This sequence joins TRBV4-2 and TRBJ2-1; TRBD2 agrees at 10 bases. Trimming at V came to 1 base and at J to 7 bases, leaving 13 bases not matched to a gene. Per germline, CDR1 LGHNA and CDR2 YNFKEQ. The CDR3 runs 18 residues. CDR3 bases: TGTGCCAGCAGCCAAGCCCCAGGAGCGGGGGGGCCTCGTAATGAGCAGTTCTTC. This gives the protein CASSQAPGAGGPRNEQFF.

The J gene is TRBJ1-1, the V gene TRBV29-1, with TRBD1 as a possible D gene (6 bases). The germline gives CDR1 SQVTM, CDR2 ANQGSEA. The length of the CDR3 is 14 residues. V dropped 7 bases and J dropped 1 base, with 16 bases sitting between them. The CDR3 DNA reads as TGCAGCGCCCCGCCGGGGGGGGCGAACACTGAAGCTTTCTTT. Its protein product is CSAPPGGANTEAFF.

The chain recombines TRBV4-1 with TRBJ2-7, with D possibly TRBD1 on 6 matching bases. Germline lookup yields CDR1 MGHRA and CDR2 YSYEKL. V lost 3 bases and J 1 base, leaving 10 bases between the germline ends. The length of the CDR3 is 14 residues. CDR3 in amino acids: CASSHLQGSYEQYF. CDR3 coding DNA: TGCGCCAGCAGCCACCTGCAGGGGTCCTACGAGCAGTACTTC.

The CDR3 is CASTLTGSNQPQHF. CDR3 DNA: TGTGCCAGCACTCTAACGGGGAGCAATCAGCCCCAGCATTTT. J is TRBJ1-5 and V is TRBV6-1; D gene unclear. This CDR3 is 14 amino acids long. CDR1 and CDR2 from the germline V gene are MNHNS and SASEGT. The V end was cut by 7 bases, the J end by 1 base, with 11 bases between.

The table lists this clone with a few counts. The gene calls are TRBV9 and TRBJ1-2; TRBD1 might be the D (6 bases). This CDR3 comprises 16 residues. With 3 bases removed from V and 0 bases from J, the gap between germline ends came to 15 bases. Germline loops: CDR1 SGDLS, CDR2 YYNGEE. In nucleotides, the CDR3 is TGTGCCAGCAGCGCACTACAGGGATTCGCTAACTATGGCTACACCTTC. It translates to CASSALQGFANYGYTF.

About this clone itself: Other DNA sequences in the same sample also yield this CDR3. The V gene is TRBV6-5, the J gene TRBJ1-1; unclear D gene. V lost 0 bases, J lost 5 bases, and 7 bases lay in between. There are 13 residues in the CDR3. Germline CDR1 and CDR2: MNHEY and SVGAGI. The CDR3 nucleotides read TGTGCCAGCAGTTACTCTGAGGGAACTGAAGCTTTCTTT. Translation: CASSYSEGTEAFF.

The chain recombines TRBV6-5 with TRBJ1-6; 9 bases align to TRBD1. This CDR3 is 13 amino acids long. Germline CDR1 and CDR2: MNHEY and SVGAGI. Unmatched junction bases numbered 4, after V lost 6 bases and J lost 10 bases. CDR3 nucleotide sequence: TGTGCCAGCAGGGACAGGGGAAAATCACCCCTCCACTTT. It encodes CASRDRGKSPLHF.

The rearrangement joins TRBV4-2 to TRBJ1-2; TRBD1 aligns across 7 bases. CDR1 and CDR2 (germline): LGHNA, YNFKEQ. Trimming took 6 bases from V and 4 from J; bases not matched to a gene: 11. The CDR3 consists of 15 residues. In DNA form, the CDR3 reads TGTGCCAGCAGTCAAAAGACAGGGTTAACCTATGGCTACACCTTC. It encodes CASSQKTGLTYGYTF.

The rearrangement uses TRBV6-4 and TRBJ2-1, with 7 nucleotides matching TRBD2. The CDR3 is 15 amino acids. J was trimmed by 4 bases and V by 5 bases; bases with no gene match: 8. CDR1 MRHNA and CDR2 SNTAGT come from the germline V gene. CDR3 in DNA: TGTGCCAGCAGTCCTGGCGGGAGTAGGTACAATGAGCAGTTCTTC. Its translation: CASSPGGSRYNEQFF.

CDR3 loop: CASTQEGGGELFF. CDR3 in DNA: TGTGCCAGCACCCAGGAGGGTGGCGGGGAGCTGTTTTTT. The rearrangement joins TRBV6-1 to TRBJ2-2; D is possibly TRBD2 (6 bases). CDR3 length: 13 residues. CDR1 and CDR2 from the germline V gene are MNHNS and SASEGT. Deletions cut 7 bases from V and 7 bases from J, with 13 bases between.

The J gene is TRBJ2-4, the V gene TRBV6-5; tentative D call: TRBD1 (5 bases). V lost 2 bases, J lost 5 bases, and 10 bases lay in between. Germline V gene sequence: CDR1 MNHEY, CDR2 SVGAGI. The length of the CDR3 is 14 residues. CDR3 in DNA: TGTGCCAGCAGTTACGGCAGGGCGCAAAACATTCAGTACTTC. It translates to CASSYGRAQNIQYF.

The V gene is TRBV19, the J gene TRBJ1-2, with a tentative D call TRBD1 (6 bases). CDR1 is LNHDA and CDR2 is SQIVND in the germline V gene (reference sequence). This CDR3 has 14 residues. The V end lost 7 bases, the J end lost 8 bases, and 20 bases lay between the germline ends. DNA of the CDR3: TGTGCCAGTAAAACCGAACAGGGTTCATTCGGCTACACCTTC. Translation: CASKTEQGSFGYTF.

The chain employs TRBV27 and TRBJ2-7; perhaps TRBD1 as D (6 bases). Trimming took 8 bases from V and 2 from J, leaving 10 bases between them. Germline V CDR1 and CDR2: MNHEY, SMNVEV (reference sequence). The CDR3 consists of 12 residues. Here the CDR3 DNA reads TGTGCCAGCCGGGACACAGCCTACGAGCAGTACTTC. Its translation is CASRDTAYEQYF.

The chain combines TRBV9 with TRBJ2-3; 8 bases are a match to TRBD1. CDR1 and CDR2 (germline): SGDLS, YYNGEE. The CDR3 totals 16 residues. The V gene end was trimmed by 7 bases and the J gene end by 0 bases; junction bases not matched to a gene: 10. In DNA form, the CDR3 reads TGTGCCAGCTCCCAGGGGGCTAGCGTGAGCACAGATACGCAGTATTTT. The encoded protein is CASSQGASVSTDTQYF.

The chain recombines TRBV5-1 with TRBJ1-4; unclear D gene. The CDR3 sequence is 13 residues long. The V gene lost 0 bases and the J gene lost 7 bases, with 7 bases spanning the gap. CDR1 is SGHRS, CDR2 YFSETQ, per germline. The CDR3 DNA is TGCGCCAGCAGCTTGGGCCCAGGTGAAAAACTGTTTTTT. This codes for CASSLGPGEKLFF.

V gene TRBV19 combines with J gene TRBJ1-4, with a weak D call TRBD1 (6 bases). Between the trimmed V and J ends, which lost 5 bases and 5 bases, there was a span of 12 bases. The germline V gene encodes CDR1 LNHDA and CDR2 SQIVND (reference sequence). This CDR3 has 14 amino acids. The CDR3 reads CASSLTGSNEKLFF. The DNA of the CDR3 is TGTGCCAGTAGTTTGACAGGTTCCAATGAAAAACTGTTTTTT.